This TCR beta chain came from a study of blood T cell repertoires in COVID-19. At the level of the study: Sample material is recorded as cDNA or gDNA derived from T cells, B-cell-depleted T cells, or PBMCs.

In the authors' methods: It was from reference gene primer amplification that nucleated cell counts were estimated. Sequencing used immunoSEQ multiplex PCR; TCRdb keeps in-frame clones, though not all of them. D and trimming come from the DNA, and the V and J calls and clone size come from that table. The repertoire has approximately 310,000 clones, 85% of them found once; the top ten carry under 2%. Adults between roughly 18 and 90 years of age took part from 24 US areas. Exposed participants came across a COVID-19 case within 2 weeks before study entry. The germline CDR1 and CDR2 sequences are KGHSH and LQKENI. With V trimmed by 0 bases and J by 5 bases, 4 bases remained unmatched. The CDR3 contains 15 residues.

The sample was PBMCs or T cells enriched from blood (not recorded which). V usage is TRBV18 and J usage is TRBJ2-5, with TRBD1 matching 9 bases. This receptor was obtained from a young woman who had been exposed to COVID-19. The CDR3 DNA sequence: TGTGCCAGCTCACCACCGACAGGGGGTGAGGAGACCCAGTACTTC. It codes for CASSPPTGGEETQYF.